These 14 T cell receptor beta chains were all obtained from the same sample, sequenced in a study of T cells in tumors after PD-1 blockade. The table came from immunoSEQ multiplex PCR; TCRdb's copy has only in-frame clones and leaves some out. The table records roughly 33,000 clones, roughly 73% of them present only once. Specimen: PBMCs, collected before anti-PD-1 treatment. All receptors derive from a human donor with basal cell carcinoma.

The chain recombines TRBV7-2 with TRBJ2-1, with TRBD1 matching 9 bases. V was pared by 2 bases and J by 2 bases, with 4 bases of the junction left unmatched. Germline V lookup: CDR1 SGHTA, CDR2 FQGNSA. This CDR3 comprises 16 residues. In DNA, the CDR3 is TGTGCCAGCAGCTTAAGGGACAGGGTGCCCTACAATGAGCAGTTCTTC. The encoded protein is CASSLRDRVPYNEQFF.

The J gene is TRBJ1-2, the V gene TRBV6-2 or TRBV6-3; D might be TRBD1 (5 bases). Germline V gene data show CDR1 as MNHEY and CDR2 as SVGEGT. The CDR3 sequence is 14 residues long. Trimming cost V 6 bases and J 2 bases, with 13 bases left between them. This CDR3 reads CASSPWGMNYGYTF. In DNA form, the CDR3 reads TGTGCCAGCAGCCCATGGGGGATGAACTATGGCTACACCTTC.

V is TRBV29-1 and J is TRBJ2-1; D is ambiguous. This CDR3 comprises 13 residues. The germline V gene has CDR1 SQVTM and CDR2 ANQGSEA. V was shortened by 3 bases and J by 6 bases, with 12 bases between the two germline ends. Written as DNA, the CDR3 is TGCAGCGTTGATCGGCAGACTCGCAATGAGCAGTTCTTC. It yields the protein CSVDRQTRNEQFF.

This chain uses TRBV11-3 with TRBJ1-2; 7 nucleotides line up with TRBD1. V was clipped by 5 bases and J by 8 bases; unmatched bases: 8. The length of the CDR3 is 13 residues. Germline V gene lookup returns CDR1 SGHNT and CDR2 YENEEA. CDR3 sequence (DNA): TGTGCCAGCAGCCAACAGGGGTCGTACGGCTACACCTTC. Translation: CASSQQGSYGYTF.

This clone was counted a few times. The chain uses TRBV24-1 and TRBJ2-3; D gene ambiguous. This CDR3 has 12 residues. Germline V gene data show CDR1 as KGHDR and CDR2 as SFDVKD. V lost 6 bases and J lost 6, with 9 bases in between. The chain's CDR3 is CATSPLGDTQYF. The DNA of the CDR3 is TGTGCCACCAGTCCGTTAGGCGATACGCAGTATTTT.

The chain carries TRBV11-3 and TRBJ2-1; TRBD1 agrees at 7 bases. This CDR3 spans 17 amino acids. Germline CDR1 SGHNT, CDR2 YENEEA. J was trimmed by 0 bases and V by 5 bases; bases with no gene match: 10. In nucleotides, the CDR3 is TGTGCCAGCAGCCTCTCCCTAGGGGGCCGCTCCTACAATGAGCAGTTCTTC. This translates into CASSLSLGGRSYNEQFF.

CDR3 in amino acids: CASSRSPLVGTDTQYF. CDR3 coding DNA: TGTGCCAGCAGCCGGAGTCCGTTGGTAGGCACAGATACGCAGTATTTT. This chain joins TRBV7-2 and TRBJ2-3; D gene ambiguous. This CDR3 has 16 residues. Deletions cut 5 bases from V and 1 base from J, with 16 bases between. Germline V gene data show CDR1 as SGHTA and CDR2 as FQGNSA.

CDR3 in amino acids: CASSLGHVGRAEAFF. CDR3 nucleotides: TGTGCCAGCAGCTTAGGGCACGTGGGGCGGGCTGAAGCTTTCTTT. The chain carries TRBV5-5 and TRBJ1-1; the D gene is possibly TRBD1 (5 bases). Germline V gene data show CDR1 as SGHKS and CDR2 as YYEKEE (reference sequence). The CDR3 runs to 15 residues. V lost 2 bases to trimming and J lost 6 bases, with 17 bases between them.

This clone was counted between two and nine times. The CDR3 loop reads CASSPPQGRGYTF. As DNA, the CDR3 is TGTGCCAGCAGCCCACCACAGGGTCGGGGCTACACCTTC. The chain combines TRBV6-2 or TRBV6-3 with TRBJ1-2, with D possibly matching TRBD1 (6 bases). The CDR3 sequence is 13 residues long. The germline gives CDR1 MNHEY, CDR2 SVGEGT. Deletions cut 6 bases from V and 8 bases from J, with 16 bases between.

The chain uses TRBV7-2 and TRBJ2-7, with D possibly called TRBD1 or TRBD2 (5 bases each). Germline V gene data show CDR1 as SGHTA and CDR2 as FQGNSA. The CDR3 extends over 14 amino acids. The V and J ends lost 2 bases and 5 bases respectively, with 13 bases between them. DNA of the CDR3: TGTGCCAGCAGCTTACAGGCCGGGGCTCACGAGCAGTACTTC. Amino acids: CASSLQAGAHEQYF.

The chain links TRBV5-5 to TRBJ1-2; possibly TRBD1 for D (6 bases). Germline V gene lookup returns CDR1 SGHKS and CDR2 YYEKEE (reference sequence). Deletions cut 4 bases from V and 4 bases from J, with 17 bases between. This CDR3 comprises 15 residues. The CDR3: CASSPPGAASYGYTF. CDR3 DNA sequence: TGTGCCAGCAGCCCACCAGGGGCCGCCAGCTATGGCTACACCTTC.

V usage is TRBV7-6 and J usage is TRBJ1-5, with D uncertain. V was cut by 5 bases and J by 4 bases, with 9 bases left in between. This CDR3 is built from 13 residues. CDR1 and CDR2 from the germline V gene are SGHVS and FNYEAQ. CDR3 sequence (DNA): TGTGCCAGCAGCCCCTCACAGAATCAGCCCCAGCATTTT. Protein sequence: CASSPSQNQPQHF.

V is TRBV2 and J is TRBJ2-7; maybe TRBD2 (6 bases). The CDR3 is 14 amino acids. V lost 1 base and J 3 bases, leaving 10 bases between the germline ends. CDR1 SNHLY and CDR2 FYNNEI come from the germline V gene. The CDR3 sequence is CASSEGGGVYEQYF. The CDR3 nucleotides are TGTGCCAGCAGTGAAGGGGGCGGGGTCTACGAGCAGTACTTC.

This chain connects TRBV7-2 to TRBJ2-7, with TRBD1 identical over 9 bases. The CDR3 is 14 residues long. With 5 bases clipped from V and 5 bases from J, the junction kept 7 bases outside the gene matches. Germline V CDR1 and CDR2: SGHTA, FQGNSA. The CDR3 DNA reads as TGTGCCAGCAGCCCCCCTGGGACAGGGAACGAGCAGTACTTC. Its translation is CASSPPGTGNEQYF.